This TCR beta chain is drawn from a study of low-dose radiotherapy and immunotherapy resistance in tumors. Background on the study: Participants in Cohort 2 were given 1 Gy per fraction every two weeks, for 13 Gy over 26 weeks.

Many counts were recorded for this clonotype. This CDR3 contains 13 residues. V lost 5 bases to trimming and J lost 10 bases; unmatched junction nucleotides: 6. The germline gives CDR1 SGHTA, CDR2 FQGNSA. Described time point: before trial treatment. TRAV and TRBV primers primed cDNA for both TCRalpha and TCRbeta. With a constant-region primer and a V-primer adapter, TCRs were subjected to roughly 20 PCR cycles of amplification. TCRdb reanalysed the reads using MiXCR and keeps one entry per CDR3 protein. The sample has more than 85,000 distinct CDR3 sequences, 9.4% seen once. This sequence originates from a male donor with prostate cancer. This specimen consisted of PBMCs, obtained before treatment. The V and J genes are TRBV7-2 and TRBJ2-1; 9 bases align to TRBD1. CDR3 residues: CASSGTGRGEQFF. The CDR3 DNA sequence: TGTGCCAGCAGCGGGACAGGGAGGGGAGAGCAGTTCTTC.